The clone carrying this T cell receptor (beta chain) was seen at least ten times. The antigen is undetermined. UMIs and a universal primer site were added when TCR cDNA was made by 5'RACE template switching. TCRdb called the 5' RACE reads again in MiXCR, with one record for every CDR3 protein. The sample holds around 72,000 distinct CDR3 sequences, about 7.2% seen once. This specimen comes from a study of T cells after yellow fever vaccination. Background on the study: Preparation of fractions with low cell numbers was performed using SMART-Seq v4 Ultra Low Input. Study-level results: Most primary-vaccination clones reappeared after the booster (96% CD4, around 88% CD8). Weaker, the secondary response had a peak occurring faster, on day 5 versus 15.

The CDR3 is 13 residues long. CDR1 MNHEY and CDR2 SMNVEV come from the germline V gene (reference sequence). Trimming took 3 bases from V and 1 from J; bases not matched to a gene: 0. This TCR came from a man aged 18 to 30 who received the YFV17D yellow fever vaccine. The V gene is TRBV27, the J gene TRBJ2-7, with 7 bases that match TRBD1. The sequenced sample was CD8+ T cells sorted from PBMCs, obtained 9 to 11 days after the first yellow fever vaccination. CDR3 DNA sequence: TGTGCCAGCAGTTTGGGACAGTCCTACGAGCAGTACTTC. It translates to CASSLGQSYEQYF.